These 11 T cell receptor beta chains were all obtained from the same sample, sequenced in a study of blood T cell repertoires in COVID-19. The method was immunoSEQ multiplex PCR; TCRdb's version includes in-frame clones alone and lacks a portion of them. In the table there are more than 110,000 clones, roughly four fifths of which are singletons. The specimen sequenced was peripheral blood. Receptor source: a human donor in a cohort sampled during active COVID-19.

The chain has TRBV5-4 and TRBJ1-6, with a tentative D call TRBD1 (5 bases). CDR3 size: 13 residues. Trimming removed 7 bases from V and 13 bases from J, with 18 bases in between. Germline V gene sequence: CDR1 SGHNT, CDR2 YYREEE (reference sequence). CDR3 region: CASSPSAGLPLHF. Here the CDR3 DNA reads TGTGCCAGCTCCCCTAGTGCAGGGCTCCCCCTCCACTTT.

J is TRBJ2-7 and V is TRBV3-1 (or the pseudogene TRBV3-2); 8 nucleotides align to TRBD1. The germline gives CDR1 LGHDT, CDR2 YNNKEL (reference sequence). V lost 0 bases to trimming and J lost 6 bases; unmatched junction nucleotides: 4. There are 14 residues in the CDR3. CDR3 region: CASSQDPQGVEQYF. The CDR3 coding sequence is TGTGCCAGCAGCCAAGATCCACAGGGGGTCGAGCAGTACTTC.

For the CDR3, the DNA is TGTGCCAGTCACAGGGGGAACACTGAAGCTTTCTTT. It specifies CASHRGNTEAFF. The chain employs TRBV11-2 and TRBJ1-1; 7 nucleotides line up with TRBD1. This CDR3 has 12 amino acids. The V gene's germline CDR1 is SGHAT and CDR2 FQNNGV. The ends lost 9 bases at V and 1 base at J; junction bases unmatched: 2.

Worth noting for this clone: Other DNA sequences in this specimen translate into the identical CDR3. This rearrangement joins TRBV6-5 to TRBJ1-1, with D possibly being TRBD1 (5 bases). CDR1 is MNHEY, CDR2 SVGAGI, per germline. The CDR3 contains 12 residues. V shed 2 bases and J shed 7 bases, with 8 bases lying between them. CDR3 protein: CASSYRGGEAFF. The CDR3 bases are TGTGCCAGCAGTTACAGGGGAGGTGAAGCTTTCTTT.

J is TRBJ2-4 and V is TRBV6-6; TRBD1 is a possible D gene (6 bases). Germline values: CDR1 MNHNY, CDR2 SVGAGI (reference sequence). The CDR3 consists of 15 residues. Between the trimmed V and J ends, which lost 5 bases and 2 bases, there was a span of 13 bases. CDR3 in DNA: TGTGCCAGCAGTCACAGGGTATCGACCAAAAACATTCAGTACTTC. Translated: CASSHRVSTKNIQYF.

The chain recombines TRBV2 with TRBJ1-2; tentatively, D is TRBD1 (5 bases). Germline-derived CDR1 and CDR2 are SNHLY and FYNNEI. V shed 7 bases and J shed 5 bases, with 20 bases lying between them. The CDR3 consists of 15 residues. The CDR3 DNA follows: TGTGCCAGCACCGAAGGGGATCAGCCTAGGTATGGCTACACCTTC. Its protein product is CASTEGDQPRYGYTF.

The CDR3 DNA reads as TGTGCCAGTAGTACCCTGGACACAAACTACGAGCAGTACTTC. It encodes CASSTLDTNYEQYF. This chain joins TRBV19 and TRBJ2-7; a weak D match, TRBD1 (5 bases). The CDR3 length is 14 residues. V was pared by 4 bases and J by 3 bases, with 13 bases between. Germline V gives CDR1 LNHDA, CDR2 SQIVND (reference sequence).

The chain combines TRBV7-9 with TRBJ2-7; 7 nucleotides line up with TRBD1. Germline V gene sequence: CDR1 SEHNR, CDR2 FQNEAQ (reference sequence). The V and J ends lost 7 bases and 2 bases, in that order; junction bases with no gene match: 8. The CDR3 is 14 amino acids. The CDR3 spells CASTLTGAPYEQYF. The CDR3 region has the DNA TGTGCCAGCACCCTCACAGGGGCCCCCTACGAGCAGTACTTC. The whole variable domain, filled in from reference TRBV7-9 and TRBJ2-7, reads DTGVSQNPRHKITKRGQNVTFRCDPISEHNRLYWYRQTLGQGPEFLTYFQNEAQLEKSRLLSDRFSAERPKGSFSTLEIQRTEQGDSAMYLCASTLTGAPYEQYFGPGTRLTVT.

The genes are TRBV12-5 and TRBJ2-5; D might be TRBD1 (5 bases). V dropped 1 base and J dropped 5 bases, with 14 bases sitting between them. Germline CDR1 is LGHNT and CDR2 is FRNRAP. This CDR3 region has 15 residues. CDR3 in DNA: TGTGCTAGTGGTTTGGATAAAGGGGTTTTGGAGACCCAGTACTTC. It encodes CASGLDKGVLETQYF.

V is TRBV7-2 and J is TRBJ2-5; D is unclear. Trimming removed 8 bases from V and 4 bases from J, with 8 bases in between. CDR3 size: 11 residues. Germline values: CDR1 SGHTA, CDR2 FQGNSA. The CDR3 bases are TGTGCCAGCGGGCTTCGAGAGACCCAGTACTTC. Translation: CASGLRETQYF.

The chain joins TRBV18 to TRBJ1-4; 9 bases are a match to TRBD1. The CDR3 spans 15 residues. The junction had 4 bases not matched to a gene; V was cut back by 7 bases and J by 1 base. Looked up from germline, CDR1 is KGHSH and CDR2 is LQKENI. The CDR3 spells CASFRQGVTNEKLFF. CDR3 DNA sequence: TGTGCCAGCTTCCGACAGGGGGTAACTAATGAAAAACTGTTTTTT. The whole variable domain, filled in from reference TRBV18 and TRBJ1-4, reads NAGVMQNPRHLVRRRGQEARLRCSPMKGHSHVYWYRQLPEEGLKFMVYLQKENIIDESGMPKERFSAEFPKEGPSILRIQQVVRGDSAAYFCASFRQGVTNEKLFFGSGTQLSVL.